The subject of this entry is one T cell receptor (beta chain). What it binds is not known. The germline gives CDR1 GTSNPN, CDR2 SVGIG (reference sequence). The CDR3 sequence is 14 residues long. Trimming took off 3 bases at V and 8 bases at J, with 19 bases between the two ends. PCR or immunohistochemistry showed mismatch repair deficiency in every enrolled patient. TCR sequencing covered a few patients who responded to pembrolizumab. Sequencing used immunoSEQ multiplex PCR; TCRdb keeps in-frame clones, though not all of them. The table shows under 95,000 clones, with 65% to 85% occurring only once. The data were obtained in a study of PD-1 blockade in mismatch repair-deficient tumors. The overall study: Patients had around 12 mismatch repair-deficient cancer types, all previously treated and progressing. Findings and limits, study-wide: Tumor-resident clones, often absent from pretreatment blood, expanded after pembrolizumab and then contracted.

The source of this sequence is an adult with mismatch repair-deficient cancer. The chain joins TRBV30 to TRBJ1-2; TRBD1 might be the D (5 bases). The sample was peripheral blood, taken 12 weeks after starting pembrolizumab. Here the CDR3 reads CAWSLGRTTGGYTF. DNA for the CDR3: TGTGCCTGGAGCCTAGGGAGGACAACGGGCGGCTACACCTTC.